The TCR beta chain described here comes from a study of T-cell memory formation after mild COVID-19. On the study more broadly: Clusters were largely donor specific.

This clonotype was seen ten or more times. The antigen is not known. Researchers used 5'RACE with constant-segment primers to make TCR alpha and TCR beta cDNA libraries that carry sample barcodes and UMIs. TCRdb re-derived calls from the 5' RACE reads in MiXCR, one entry per CDR3 protein. The data contain 350,000 to 500,000 distinct CDR3 sequences, about 19% of them singletons. Germline assignment: CDR1 SGHRS and CDR2 YFSETQ. This CDR3 has 17 amino acids. Trimming stripped 3 bases from V and 1 base from J, with 20 bases between. Whole-study results and caveats: There were some responding clones in pre-infection memory, which suggested that cross-reactive memory had joined. A second wave expanding day 15 to 37 was CD4+-biased; contracting clones were balanced.

The sequenced sample was PBMCs or a T cell subset sorted from them (not recorded which). The rearrangement links TRBV5-1 to TRBJ2-7, with D perhaps matching TRBD1 (6 bases). The sequence derives from an adult woman who had mild COVID-19 (a few samples of this study predate the infection). Cell type and time point are not known. CDR3 DNA: TGCGCCAGCAGCTCTCGAAGCAGAGCGAGGGGGTCCTACGAGCAGTACTTC. Its translation: CASSSRSRARGSYEQYF.